The entry that follows covers one T cell receptor (beta chain) sequence. Its antigen remains unidentified. These data belong to a study of CD8+ T cells in alopecia areata. Study in general: Tofacitinib was given for 6 to 18 months, then stopped for 6 months.

Study results and caveats: Affected scalp, especially in alopecia totalis/universalis, had a higher clonality than normal scalp did. Normal skin's resident alphabeta T cells are sequenced alongside lesional scalp T cells.

Alopecia areata patients provided lesional scalp punch biopsies and peripheral blood. TCR sequencing used cDNA made by reverse transcription of extracted RNA. Method: immunoSEQ multiplex PCR; TCRdb's copy keeps in-frame clones and lacks some. The sample gives about 130,000 clones, about 47% of which show up once; approximately 19% is in the top ten. This clonotype originated in a human donor with alopecia areata. The sequences come from CD8+ T cells sorted from blood, collected at week 0.

The CDR3 bases are TGTGCCAGCAGTTTCCGTAACAAGATGCCCCTTACAAACACTGAAGCTTTCTTT. As protein: CASSFRNKMPLTNTEAFF. V usage is TRBV7-2 and J usage is TRBJ1-1; D remains ambiguous. This CDR3 region has 18 residues. CDR1 and CDR2 from the germline V gene are SGHTA and FQGNSA. V was shortened by 6 bases and J by 2 bases, with 25 bases between the two germline ends.